Listed below are T cell receptor beta chains from one sample, sequenced in a study of blood T cell repertoires in COVID-19. Generated by immunoSEQ multiplex PCR, the TCRdb table keeps only in-frame clones and is missing some. The sample holds about 100,000 clones, roughly nine tenths seen once. What was sequenced was peripheral blood. These receptors were taken from a man in his sixties with acute or convalescent COVID-19. CDR3s include the opening cysteine and the closing phenylalanine or tryptophan. Each record gives: V gene, D gene, clone size, J gene, CDR3 DNA, CDR3 protein. A D gene is named only where the DNA matches it firmly. A clone size is listed for some rows: how often the clone was seen (once, few, many), or a class if it is expanded.

TRBV5-1	TRBD2	.	TRBJ2-2	TGCGCCAGCAGCTGGACTAGCGGGAGCGGCACCGGGGAGCTGTTTTTT	CASSWTSGSGTGELFF
TRBV30	.	.	TRBJ2-5	TGTGCCTGGAGTGAACAGGCGGAGGAGACCCAGTACTTC	CAWSEQAEETQYF
TRBV2	TRBD1	.	TRBJ1-1	TGTGCCAGCAGTGGACAGGGGATCACTGAAGCTTTCTTT	CASSGQGITEAFF
TRBV19	.	.	TRBJ2-7	TGTGCCAGTAGTATAGGTGGACAGAGATACGAGCAGTACTTC	CASSIGGQRYEQYF
TRBV29-1	.	.	TRBJ1-2	TGCAGCGTTGAGGTCCAGGGTCTTCCTTACTATGGCTACACCTTC	CSVEVQGLPYYGYTF
TRBV5-1	TRBD1	.	TRBJ2-1	TGCGCCAGCAGCCTCACGGGACAGGGAGGTGGTGAGCAGTTCTTC	CASSLTGQGGGEQFF
TRBV2	.	.	TRBJ1-5	TGTGCCAGCAGTGACCTGGGCAGCAATCAGCCCCAGCATTTT	CASSDLGSNQPQHF
TRBV4-2	TRBD1	.	TRBJ2-7	TGTGCCAGCAGCCACCGTTTGACAGGGTTGAGGGTCTACGAGCAGTACTTC	CASSHRLTGLRVYEQYF
TRBV7-9	.	.	TRBJ1-6	TGTGCCAGCAGCCCCCCTCCGGGGACAACTTCTAATTCACCCCTCCACTTT	CASSPPPGTTSNSPLHF
TRBV28	.	.	TRBJ1-1	TGTGCCAGCAGTTCCCCCGTGGGGGCCGGGACTGAAGCTTTCTTT	CASSSPVGAGTEAFF
TRBV5-4	TRBD1	.	TRBJ1-1	TGTGCCAGCAGCCTGGGACAGGGCCCCATGAACACTGAAGCTTTCTTT	CASSLGQGPMNTEAFF
TRBV6-2/TRBV6-3	.	.	TRBJ1-2	TGTGCCAGCAGTTACGGACAGCTCTATGGCTACACCTTC	CASSYGQLYGYTF
TRBV5-1	TRBD1	.	TRBJ1-5	TGCGCCAGCAGCCCGACCAGGGGGGACCAGGAGAACCAATATAGCAATCAGCCCCAGCATTTT	CASSPTRGDQENQYSNQPQHF
TRBV9	.	once	TRBJ2-1	TGTGCCAGCAGCCTCCGCCCGATGGGGGGTGAGCAGTTCTTC	CASSLRPMGGEQFF
TRBV30	TRBD1	.	TRBJ1-2	TGTGCCTGGAGTCGGGACAGGGGGAAATCAGGCTACACCTTC	CAWSRDRGKSGYTF
TRBV2	TRBD1	.	TRBJ1-6	TGTGCCAGTAGAAAGGGACAGGGGAGTAATTCACCCCTCCACTTT	CASRKGQGSNSPLHF
TRBV5-1	.	once	TRBJ1-3	TGCGCCAGCAGCACGGACAGTTTCAGCTCTGGAAACACCATATATTTT	CASSTDSFSSGNTIYF
TRBV27	TRBD1	.	TRBJ1-1	TGTGCCAGCAGTTTATTGGGACAGCTGAGCACTGAAGCTTTCTTT	CASSLLGQLSTEAFF
TRBV19	TRBD2	.	TRBJ2-3	TGTGCCAGTAGAGTCACTACGGCCGGGACTAGCGGGAGGGCAGATACGCAGTATTTT	CASRVTTAGTSGRADTQYF
TRBV5-1	.	.	TRBJ2-7	TGCGCCAGCAGCTTGCGCGTGGGGAGCTCCTACGAGCAGTACTTC	CASSLRVGSSYEQYF
TRBV5-4	.	.	TRBJ1-1	TGTGCCAGCAGCTTGGTAGGGAATAGGGGGAACACTGAAGCTTTCTTT	CASSLVGNRGNTEAFF
TRBV24-1	TRBD2	.	TRBJ2-2	TGTGCCACCCAGGGAAGCGGGGGCACCGGGGAGCTGTTTTTT	CATQGSGGTGELFF
TRBV11-2	TRBD2	.	TRBJ2-5	TGTGCCAGCAGCCCCCAACCCGGACTAGCGGGAGGCAAGCAAGAGACCCAGTACTTC	CASSPQPGLAGGKQETQYF
TRBV24-1	.	.	TRBJ2-5	TGTGCCACCAGTGCCGGGGGCGGGAGACAAGAGACCCAGTACTTC	CATSAGGGRQETQYF
TRBV25-1	TRBD1	.	TRBJ1-6	TGTGCCAGCAGCCTTCGGACAGGGGACAATTCACCCCTCCACTTT	CASSLRTGDNSPLHF
TRBV5-1	TRBD1	.	TRBJ1-2	TGCGCCAGCAGCTTGGCACAGGGGGCGATACGATATGGCTACACCTTC	CASSLAQGAIRYGYTF
TRBV6-4	TRBD2	.	TRBJ2-1	TGTGCCAGCAGTGACTCCCTAGGGAGCGGGGGTTTTGAGCAGTTCTTC	CASSDSLGSGGFEQFF
TRBV28	.	.	TRBJ1-5	TGTGCCAGCAGTTCCAGGAAGCCCCAGCATTTT	CASSSRKPQHF
TRBV3-1/TRBV3-2	.	.	TRBJ1-5	TGTGCCAGCAGCCAAGACTGGACAGCTAATCAGCCCCAGCATTTT	CASSQDWTANQPQHF
TRBV5-4	.	.	TRBJ1-2	TGTGCCAGCAGCGAACAGGGTAGTTCTATCGGCTACACCTTC	CASSEQGSSIGYTF
TRBV24-1	TRBD1	once	TRBJ2-5	TGTGCCACCAGTGACACAGGGGTAGAGACCCAGTACTTC	CATSDTGVETQYF
TRBV12-3/TRBV12-4	.	.	TRBJ1-4	TGTGCCAGCAGGGACACCTATAATGAAAAACTGTTTTTT	CASRDTYNEKLFF
TRBV27	TRBD1	.	TRBJ1-2	TGTGCCAGCAGTCAGCGGACAGGCCATGGCTACACCTTC	CASSQRTGHGYTF
TRBV5-1	.	.	TRBJ1-2	TGCGCCAGCAGCGTAACAGACACGGCGAGTGGCTACACCTTC	CASSVTDTASGYTF
TRBV19	.	.	TRBJ2-1	TGTGCCAGTAGTATTGGGGCCAACAATGAGCAGTTCTTC	CASSIGANNEQFF
TRBV29-1	.	.	TRBJ1-3	TGCAGCGTTGAAGTACAGGGCGGAAACACCATATATTTT	CSVEVQGGNTIYF
TRBV2	.	.	TRBJ1-1	TGTGCCAGCAGTTACGGACAGAACACTGAAGCTTTCTTT	CASSYGQNTEAFF
TRBV5-1	.	few	TRBJ2-7	TGCGCCAGCAGCTTGGATTCCCCTAATTTGGGGGGTATCTACGAGCAGTACTTC	CASSLDSPNLGGIYEQYF
TRBV2	.	.	TRBJ1-1	TGTGCCAGTAGTTGGCGGGCCTCGAACACTGAAGCTTTCTTT	CASSWRASNTEAFF
TRBV5-4	.	.	TRBJ2-1	TGTGCCAGCAGCGGACCTGGACAGAACTCCTACAATGAGCAGTTCTTC	CASSGPGQNSYNEQFF
TRBV11-2	TRBD2	once	TRBJ2-1	TGTGCCAGCAGCGTTAGCGGGATAGGAGGAAATGAGCAGTTCTTC	CASSVSGIGGNEQFF
TRBV5-8	.	.	TRBJ2-6	TGTGCCAGCAGCTTCCAGGGGAACGGGGCCAACGTCCTGACTTTC	CASSFQGNGANVLTF
TRBV3-1/TRBV3-2	.	.	TRBJ2-1	TGTGCCAGCAGCGTCATTGATGAGCAGTTCTTC	CASSVIDEQFF
TRBV2	TRBD2	.	TRBJ2-1	TGTGCCAGCAGTGACGCCCTCCTAGCGGGGGAATGGGGTGAGCAGTTCTTC	CASSDALLAGEWGEQFF
TRBV28	.	once	TRBJ1-2	TGTGCCAGCAGCTTCGTAGAGAGGCGTTACTATGGCTACACCTTC	CASSFVERRYYGYTF
TRBV5-5	TRBD2	.	TRBJ2-7	TGTGCCAGCAGCTATCCGACTAGCGGGAGAGGGGAGCAGTACTTC	CASSYPTSGRGEQYF
TRBV19	.	.	TRBJ2-2	TGTGCCAGTAGTATAAAAGAGTGGTCCCCGTCGAACACCGGGGAGCTGTTTTTT	CASSIKEWSPSNTGELFF
TRBV5-1	.	once	TRBJ2-1	TGCGCCAGCAGCTCGACGGCAGGGCGCAATGAGCAGTTCTTC	CASSSTAGRNEQFF
TRBV19	.	.	TRBJ1-1	TGTGCCAGTAGTTACAGGTCAAATGGGCTGAACACTGAAGCTTTCTTT	CASSYRSNGLNTEAFF
TRBV24-1	.	once	TRBJ2-2	TGTGCCACCAGTGATTTTGGGCTAGCGCGATCCACCGGGGAGCTGTTTTTT	CATSDFGLARSTGELFF
TRBV28	.	.	TRBJ1-2	TGTGCCAGCAGTCTAATGCCTCGAGGCTACACCTTC	CASSLMPRGYTF
TRBV10-3	TRBD1	.	TRBJ2-1	TGTGCCATCAGGGGGACAGTTTACAATGAGCAGTTCTTC	CAIRGTVYNEQFF